Below are 8 T cell receptor beta chains sequenced from a single sample in a study of T cells after yellow fever vaccination. MiXCR, applied by TCRdb to the 5' RACE reads, yields one record per CDR3 protein. The repertoire holds roughly 330,000 distinct CDR3 sequences, with 6.8% as singletons. The material was PBMCs, obtained around 45 days after the first yellow fever vaccination. The receptors shown here come from a man aged 18 to 29 who received the YFV17D yellow fever vaccine.

The rearrangement uses TRBV20-1 and TRBJ1-1; possibly TRBD1 for D (6 bases). The CDR3 has 15 amino acids. The germline gives CDR1 DFQATT, CDR2 SNEGSKA (reference sequence). Deletions cut 5 bases from V and 1 base from J, with 17 bases between. The CDR3 is CSASTGVSRNTEAFF. For the CDR3, the DNA is TGCAGTGCTTCGACAGGCGTGAGCCGGAACACTGAAGCTTTCTTT.

The gene calls are TRBV7-2 and TRBJ2-7; no clear D. CDR1 SGHTA and CDR2 FQGNSA come from the germline V gene. The CDR3 has 15 amino acids. V was cut by 3 bases and J by 0 bases, with 12 bases left in between. CDR3 DNA sequence: TGTGCCAGCAGCTTGCGAGCATACCCCTCCTACGAGCAGTACGTC. Translated, it gives CASSLRAYPSYEQYV.

This chain uses TRBV7-9 with TRBJ2-1; TRBD1 or TRBD2 may be the D gene (5 bases each). CDR1 is SEHNR and CDR2 is FQNEAQ in the germline V gene (reference sequence). The CDR3 has 16 amino acids. Trimming removed 2 bases at V and 6 bases at J, with 17 bases between. CDR3 sequence: CASSLPDTKTINEQFF. The CDR3 DNA follows: TGTGCCAGCAGCTTACCGGACACGAAGACTATCAATGAGCAGTTCTTC. The full variable domain, completed using reference TRBV7-9 and TRBJ2-1, is DTGVSQNPRHKITKRGQNVTFRCDPISEHNRLYWYRQTLGQGPEFLTYFQNEAQLEKSRLLSDRFSAERPKGSFSTLEIQRTEQGDSAMYLCASSLPDTKTINEQFFGPGTRLTVL.

In its sample, this clonotype was seen a few times. The J gene is TRBJ2-1, the V gene TRBV5-4, with 7 bases that match TRBD2. V was pared by 5 bases and J by 9 bases, with 5 bases of the junction left unmatched. The CDR3 covers 12 residues. Germline V gives CDR1 SGHNT, CDR2 YYREEE (reference sequence). For the CDR3, the DNA is TGTGCCAGCAGGGCTAGCGGATTTGAGCAGTTCTTC. It is translated as CASRASGFEQFF.

This clonotype was observed many times. The rearrangement uses TRBV12-3 or TRBV12-4 and TRBJ2-6, with TRBD2 matching over 9 bases. CDR3 length: 18 amino acids. Trimming at V came to 3 bases and at J to 0 bases, leaving 6 bases not matched to a gene. The CDR3 spells CASSLRGGSISGANVLTF. For the CDR3, the DNA is TGTGCCAGCAGTTTGCGGGGGGGGTCGATCTCTGGGGCCAACGTCCTGACTTTC.

This clonotype has ten or more counts. The genes are TRBV18 and TRBJ2-2, with TRBD1 as a possible D gene (5 bases). The CDR3 runs to 13 residues. Trimming shortened V by 6 bases and J by 5 bases, and 10 bases separated the two germline ends. CDR1 and CDR2 (germline): KGHSH, LQKENI. The CDR3: CASSTDGTGELFF. The CDR3 region has the DNA TGTGCCAGCTCGACAGATGGAACCGGGGAGCTGTTTTTT.

There are a few counts of this clonotype. The chain carries TRBV15 and TRBJ2-1; tentative D call: TRBD2 (6 bases). Between the trimmed V and J ends, which lost 6 bases and 3 bases, there was a span of 12 bases. This CDR3 spans 14 amino acids. Germline values: CDR1 LNHNV, CDR2 YYDKDF (reference sequence). CDR3 bases: TGTGCCACCAGGGCGCCCGGGGGCTACAATGAGCAGTTCTTC. As protein: CATRAPGGYNEQFF.

In its sample, this clonotype was seen many times. The chain links TRBV4-2 to TRBJ2-2; a weak D match, TRBD1 (6 bases). Trimming removed 0 bases from V and 1 base from J, with 12 bases in between. Germline assignment: CDR1 LGHNA and CDR2 YNFKEQ. This CDR3 is 17 amino acids long. DNA of the CDR3: TGTGCCAGCAGCCAAGATCTACGCAGGGGGAACACCGGGGAGCTGTTTTTT. It yields the protein CASSQDLRRGNTGELFF.